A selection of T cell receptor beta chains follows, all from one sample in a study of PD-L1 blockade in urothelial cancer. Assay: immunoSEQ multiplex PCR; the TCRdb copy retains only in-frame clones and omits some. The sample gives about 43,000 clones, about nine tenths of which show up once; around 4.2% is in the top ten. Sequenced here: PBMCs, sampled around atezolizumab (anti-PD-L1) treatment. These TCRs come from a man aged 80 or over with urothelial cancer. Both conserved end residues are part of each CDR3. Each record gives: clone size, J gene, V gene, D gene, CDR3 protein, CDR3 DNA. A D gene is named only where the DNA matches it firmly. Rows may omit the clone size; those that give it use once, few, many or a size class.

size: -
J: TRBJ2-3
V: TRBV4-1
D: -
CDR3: CASSQDIAASTDTQYF
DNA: TGCGCCAGCAGCCAAGATATAGCGGCTAGCACAGATACGCAGTATTTT

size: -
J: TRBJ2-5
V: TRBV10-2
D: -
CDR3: CASSETGFGSRETQYF
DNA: TGCGCCAGCAGTGAGACAGGGTTTGGAAGTCGAGAGACCCAGTACTTC

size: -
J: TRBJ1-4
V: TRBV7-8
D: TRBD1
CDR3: CASSFQPGQGILSTNEKLFF
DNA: TGTGCCAGCAGCTTCCAACCGGGACAGGGGATTCTGTCAACTAATGAAAAACTGTTTTTT

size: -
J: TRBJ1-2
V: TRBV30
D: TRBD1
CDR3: CAWSRDREGYGYTF
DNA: TGTGCCTGGAGTCGGGACAGGGAGGGCTATGGCTACACCTTC

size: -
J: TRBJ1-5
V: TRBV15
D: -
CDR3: CATSPGDQPQHF
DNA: TGTGCCACCAGCCCAGGGGATCAGCCCCAGCATTTT

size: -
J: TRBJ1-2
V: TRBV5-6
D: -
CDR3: CASSRTGAYGYTF
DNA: TGTGCCAGCAGCAGAACGGGAGCCTATGGCTACACCTTC

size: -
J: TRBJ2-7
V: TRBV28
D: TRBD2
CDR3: CASTLPGLSYEQYF
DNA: TGTGCCAGCACGTTGCCGGGACTATCCTACGAGCAGTACTTC

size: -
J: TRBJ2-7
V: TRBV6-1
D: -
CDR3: CASSPSYEQYF
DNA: TGTGCCAGCAGTCCTTCCTACGAGCAGTACTTC

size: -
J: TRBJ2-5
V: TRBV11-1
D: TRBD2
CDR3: CASSLAGSGRLAETQYF
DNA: TGTGCCAGCAGCTTAGCTGGCAGCGGGAGATTGGCAGAGACCCAGTACTTC

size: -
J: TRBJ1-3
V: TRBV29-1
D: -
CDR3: CSVLQGTSGNTIYF
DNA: TGCAGCGTTCTCCAGGGGACCTCTGGAAACACCATATATTTT

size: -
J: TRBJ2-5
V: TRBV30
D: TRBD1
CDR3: CAWTRGSGKETQYF
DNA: TGTGCCTGGACCAGGGGGTCGGGGAAAGAGACCCAGTACTTC

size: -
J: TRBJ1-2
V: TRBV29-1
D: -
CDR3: CSVEPSGGGYGYTF
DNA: TGCAGCGTTGAACCTTCGGGGGGGGGATATGGCTACACCTTC

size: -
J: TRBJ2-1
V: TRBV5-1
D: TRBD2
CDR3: CASTWRERNEQFF
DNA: TGCGCCAGCACCTGGCGGGAGAGGAATGAGCAGTTCTTC

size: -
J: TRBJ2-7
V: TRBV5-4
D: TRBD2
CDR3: CASSLASGGGSYEQYF
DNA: TGTGCCAGCAGCTTGGCTAGCGGGGGCGGCTCCTACGAGCAGTACTTC

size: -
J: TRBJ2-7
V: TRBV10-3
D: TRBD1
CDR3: CAISDRGTGGYYEQYF
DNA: TGTGCCATCAGTGACCGAGGGACAGGGGGCTATTACGAGCAGTACTTC

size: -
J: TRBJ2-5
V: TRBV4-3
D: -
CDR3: CASSLLRGETQYF
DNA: TGCGCCAGCAGCCTCCTCCGGGGGGAGACCCAGTACTTC

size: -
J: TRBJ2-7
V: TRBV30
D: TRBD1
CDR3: CAWNRGPYEQYF
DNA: TGTGCCTGGAACAGGGGGCCTTACGAGCAGTACTTC

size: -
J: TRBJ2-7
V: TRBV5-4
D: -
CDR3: CASSTEGEQYF
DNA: TGTGCCAGCAGCACGGAGGGAGAGCAGTACTTC

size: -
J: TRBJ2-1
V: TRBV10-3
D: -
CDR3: CAISEPPGEQFF
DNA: TGTGCCATCAGTGAGCCCCCCGGTGAGCAGTTCTTC

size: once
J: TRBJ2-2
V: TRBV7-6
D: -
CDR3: CASSLASGTGELFF
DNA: TGTGCCAGCAGCTTAGCCTCCGGGACCGGGGAGCTGTTTTTT

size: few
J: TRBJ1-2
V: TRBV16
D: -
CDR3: CASSQFRDAGGYGYTF
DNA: TGTGCCAGCAGCCAATTTAGGGATGCCGGAGGCTATGGCTACACCTTC

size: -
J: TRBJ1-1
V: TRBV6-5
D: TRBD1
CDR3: CASSYAGTGRTEAFF
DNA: TGTGCCAGCAGTTATGCCGGGACAGGGAGAACTGAAGCTTTCTTT

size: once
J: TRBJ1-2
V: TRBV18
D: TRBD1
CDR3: CASSPISGTGPNYGYTF
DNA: TGTGCCAGCTCACCAATTTCCGGGACAGGGCCTAACTATGGCTACACCTTC

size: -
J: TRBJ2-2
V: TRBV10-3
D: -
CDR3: CAFLAPTGNTGELFF
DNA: TGTGCCTTCCTGGCCCCAACAGGTAACACCGGGGAGCTGTTTTTT

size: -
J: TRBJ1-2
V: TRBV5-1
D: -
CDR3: CASSLVSGDYGYTF
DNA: TGCGCCAGCAGCTTGGTGTCAGGGGACTATGGCTACACCTTC

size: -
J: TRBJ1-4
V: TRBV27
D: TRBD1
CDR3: CASRTGTANEKLFF
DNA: TGTGCCAGCAGGACCGGGACAGCTAATGAAAAACTGTTTTTT

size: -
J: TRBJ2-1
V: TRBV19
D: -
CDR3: CASRGGTGTNEQFF
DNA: TGTGCATCCCGGGGCGGGACGGGTACCAATGAGCAGTTCTTC

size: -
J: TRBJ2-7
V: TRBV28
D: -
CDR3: CASHLPGVDGEQYF
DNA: TGTGCCAGCCATCTTCCAGGGGTGGATGGCGAGCAGTACTTC

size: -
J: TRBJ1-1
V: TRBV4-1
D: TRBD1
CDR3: CASSLEDRLNTEAFF
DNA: TGCGCCAGCAGCCTGGAGGACAGGTTGAACACTGAAGCTTTCTTT

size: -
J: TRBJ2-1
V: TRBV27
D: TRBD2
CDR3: CASSPRPAGGSSYNEQFF
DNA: TGTGCCAGCAGCCCACGGCCAGCGGGAGGATCATCCTACAATGAGCAGTTCTTC

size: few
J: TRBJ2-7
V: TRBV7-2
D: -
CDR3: CASSSPSDYEQYF
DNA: TGTGCCAGCAGCTCCCCCTCAGACTACGAGCAGTACTTC